The 17 T cell receptor beta chains below come from one sample, sequenced in a study of T cells in Graves' hyperthyroidism and ophthalmopathy. Template material for amplifying TCR beta CDR3 regions consisted of RNA transcripts. A first-round RT-PCR of the TCR CDR3 used the HTBI primer set. TCRdb re-called the multiplex PCR reads through MiXCR, storing one row per CDR3 protein. Of 700,000 or so distinct CDR3 sequences listed, about a sixth are singletons. The sample consisted of blood. The receptors here all came from a man between 18 and 35 years old with Graves' hyperthyroidism.

This clonotype has at least ten counts. This chain links TRBV27 with TRBJ2-5; TRBD1 is a possible D gene (6 bases). Trimming cost V 3 bases and J 4 bases, with 12 bases left between them. CDR3 length: 14 residues. The germline V gene has CDR1 MNHEY and CDR2 SMNVEV (reference sequence). Here the CDR3 DNA reads TGTGCCAGCAGTTTCCAGGGGTGGGGAGAGACCCAGTACTTC. Translation gives CASSFQGWGETQYF.

In its sample, this clonotype was seen many times. V usage is TRBV28 and J usage is TRBJ2-5, with a weak D call TRBD2 (5 bases). CDR1 is MDHEN, CDR2 SYDVKM, per germline. The CDR3 covers 13 residues. V shed 8 bases and J shed 5 bases, with 15 bases lying between them. The CDR3 loop reads CASGTVPGETQYF. CDR3 DNA sequence: TGTGCCAGCGGAACGGTCCCGGGGGAGACCCAGTACTTC.

This clonotype was seen a handful of times. This rearrangement joins TRBV20-1 to TRBJ1-4, with TRBD1 identical over 9 bases. Germline values: CDR1 DFQATT, CDR2 SNEGSKA (reference sequence). This CDR3 comprises 13 residues. Unmatched junction bases numbered 5, after V lost 5 bases and J lost 7 bases. The CDR3 bases are TGCAGTGCTGAGACAGGGGGGCGTGAAAAACTGTTTTTT. Translation gives CSAETGGREKLFF.

This clonotype was detected only a few times. This rearrangement joins TRBV20-1 to TRBJ1-3; 9 bases map to TRBD1. The trim removed 1 base at V and 7 bases at J, leaving 2 bases unmatched. Germline V gene data show CDR1 as DFQATT and CDR2 as SNEGSKA (reference sequence). The length of the CDR3 is 13 residues. The CDR3 loop is CSARGQGVNTIYF. In DNA form, the CDR3 reads TGCAGTGCTAGAGGACAGGGGGTTAACACCATATATTTT.

This clonotype was recorded a few times. The gene calls are TRBV4-3 and TRBJ2-7; possible D gene TRBD2, 6 bases. CDR3 length: 18 amino acids. Trimming took 0 bases from V and 0 from J, leaving 18 bases between them. Germline CDR1 and CDR2: LGHNA and YSLEER. The CDR3 sequence is CASSQDPGGSYVSYEQYF. In nucleotides, the CDR3 is TGCGCCAGCAGCCAAGATCCCGGGGGTAGCTATGTCTCCTACGAGCAGTACTTC.

This clonotype was counted ten times or more. This chain connects TRBV18 to TRBJ2-7; D call uncertain. Germline V gene data show CDR1 as KGHSH and CDR2 as LQKENI. The ends were cut back, 2 bases at V and 0 bases at J, with 11 bases in the middle. There are 15 residues in the CDR3. The CDR3 coding sequence is TGTGCCAGCTCACCAGGACCCCCGACCTCCTACGAGCAGTACTTC. Its translation: CASSPGPPTSYEQYF.

This clonotype was counted many times. V usage is TRBV11-3 and J usage is TRBJ2-1, with 8 bases lining up with TRBD2. This CDR3 has 16 residues. J was trimmed by 2 bases and V by 5 bases; bases with no gene match: 8. Germline V gene data show CDR1 as SGHNT and CDR2 as YENEEA. The DNA of the CDR3 is TGTGCCAGCAGCCCTTTCAGCGGGGGAACCTACAATGAGCAGTTCTTC. It yields the protein CASSPFSGGTYNEQFF.

The genes are TRBV18 and TRBJ1-1; D not certain. The CDR3 is made up of 17 amino acids. V lost 5 bases, J lost 0 bases, and 19 bases lay in between. Germline CDR1 reads KGHSH; CDR2 reads LQKENI. The CDR3 spells CASSSQIRTELNTEAFF. DNA of the CDR3: TGTGCCAGCTCATCTCAAATTAGGACGGAACTGAACACTGAAGCTTTCTTT.

This clonotype appeared a few times. The chain combines TRBV4-1 with TRBJ2-7; TRBD2 is a possible D gene (6 bases). The CDR3 length is 17 residues. From germline, CDR1 is MGHRA and CDR2 YSYEKL. V was clipped by 0 bases and J by 0 bases, with 15 bases between them. In DNA, the CDR3 is TGCGCCAGCAGCCAAGACCGGGACTCGGCCAGCTCCTACGAGCAGTACTTC. Its protein is CASSQDRDSASSYEQYF.

This clonotype came up many times. The chain links TRBV30 to TRBJ2-7, with D possibly being TRBD1 (6 bases). This CDR3 has 13 amino acids. V lost 5 bases, J lost 3 bases, and 14 bases lay in between. Germline CDR1 and CDR2: GTSNPN and SVGIG (reference sequence). DNA for the CDR3: TGTGCCTGGGCGAGGGGGAATAGCTACGAGCAGTACTTC. It translates to CAWARGNSYEQYF.

The chain couples TRBV29-1 to TRBJ2-1, with 9 bases that match TRBD2. In germline, CDR1 is SQVTM, CDR2 ANQGSEA. This CDR3 has 17 amino acids. The ends lost 4 bases at V and 6 bases at J; junction bases unmatched: 16. DNA for the CDR3: TGCAGCGTTGTGGGGGGGGGGGTCGGAGCGGGAGGCAATGAGCAGTTCTTC. It codes for CSVVGGGVGAGGNEQFF.

This clonotype was observed at least ten times. The chain carries TRBV11-2 and TRBJ2-3, with D hard to call. Germline values: CDR1 SGHAT, CDR2 FQNNGV. The germline V and J ends were trimmed by 1 base and 8 bases, with 13 bases remaining between them. There are 14 residues in the CDR3. CDR3: CASSLGARAGTQYF. CDR3 in DNA: TGTGCCAGCAGCTTAGGGGCTAGAGCTGGTACGCAGTATTTT.

This clonotype was detected many times. The V gene is TRBV30, the J gene TRBJ1-2, with a weak D call TRBD1 (5 bases). This CDR3 spans 13 amino acids. Germline assignment: CDR1 GTSNPN and CDR2 SVGIG (reference sequence). Trimming left V 0 bases short and J 4 bases short, with 9 bases between. The CDR3 is CAWSVPGPYGYTF. The CDR3 nucleotides read TGTGCCTGGAGTGTACCAGGGCCCTATGGCTACACCTTC.

The V gene is TRBV15, the J gene TRBJ2-7, with a tentative D call TRBD1 (6 bases). The V and J ends lost 5 bases and 1 base respectively, with 12 bases between them. Looked up from germline, CDR1 is LNHNV and CDR2 is YYDKDF (reference sequence). This CDR3 contains 14 residues. CDR3 sequence (DNA): TGTGCCACCAGCGTGCCGGGACAATCCTACGAGCAGTACTTC. Its translation: CATSVPGQSYEQYF.

The chain combines TRBV4-1 with TRBJ1-6, with D possibly being TRBD1 (5 bases). V was shortened by 3 bases and J by 10 bases, with 16 bases between the two germline ends. The CDR3 has 15 residues. Germline V gives CDR1 MGHRA, CDR2 YSYEKL. The DNA for the CDR3 is TGCGCCAGCAGCCAGGGTTCAGGGATAGGATCACCCCTCCACTTT. Translating it yields CASSQGSGIGSPLHF.

V and J are TRBV12-3 or TRBV12-4 and TRBJ2-1; a possible D gene is TRBD2 (7 bases). This CDR3 contains 16 residues. The V end lost 6 bases, the J end lost 4 bases, and 19 bases lay between the germline ends. The CDR3 sequence: CASSTSGGGTYNEQFF. Written as DNA, the CDR3 is TGTGCCAGCAGCACCTCGGGGGGCGGGACGTACAATGAGCAGTTCTTC.

The V gene is TRBV28, the J gene TRBJ1-5; D might be TRBD1 (5 bases). Germline-derived CDR1 and CDR2 are MDHEN and SYDVKM. V lost 0 bases and J 4 bases, leaving 10 bases between the germline ends. The length of the CDR3 is 15 residues. CDR3 amino acids: CASSLWRGENQPQHF. The DNA of the CDR3 is TGTGCCAGCAGTTTATGGAGGGGAGAGAATCAGCCCCAGCATTTT.